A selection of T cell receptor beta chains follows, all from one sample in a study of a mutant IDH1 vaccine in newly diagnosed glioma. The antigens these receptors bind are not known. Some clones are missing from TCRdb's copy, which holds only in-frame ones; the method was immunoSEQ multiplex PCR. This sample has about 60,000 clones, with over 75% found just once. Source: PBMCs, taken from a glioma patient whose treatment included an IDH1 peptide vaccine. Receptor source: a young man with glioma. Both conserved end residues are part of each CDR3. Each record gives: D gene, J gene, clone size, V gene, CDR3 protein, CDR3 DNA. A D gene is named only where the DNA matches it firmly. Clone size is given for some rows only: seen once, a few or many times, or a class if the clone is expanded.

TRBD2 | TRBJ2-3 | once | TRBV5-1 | CASSVAGRTSGSPPDTQYF | TGCGCCAGCAGCGTAGCGGGCCGGACTAGCGGGTCCCCCCCAGATACGCAGTATTTT
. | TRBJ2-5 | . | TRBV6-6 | CASSSVGQGRETQYF | TGTGCCAGCAGTAGCGTTGGGCAGGGCAGGGAGACCCAGTACTTC
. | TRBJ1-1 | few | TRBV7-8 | CASSLGPQNTEAFF | TGTGCCAGCAGCTTAGGGCCGCAGAACACTGAAGCTTTCTTT
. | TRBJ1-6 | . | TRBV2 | CASTFRQAYNSPLHF | TGTGCCAGCACCTTTCGACAGGCCTATAATTCACCCCTCCACTTT
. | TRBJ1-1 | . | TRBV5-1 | CASRKRRENTEAFF | TGCGCCAGCAGGAAGCGGAGGGAGAACACTGAAGCTTTCTTT
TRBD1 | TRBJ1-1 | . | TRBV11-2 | CASSSPTGRGPEAFF | TGTGCCAGCAGCTCTCCGACAGGGAGGGGGCCTGAAGCTTTCTTT
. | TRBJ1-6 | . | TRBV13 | CASSLMARADSPLHF | TGTGCCAGCAGCTTAATGGCTAGGGCGGATTCACCCCTCCACTTT
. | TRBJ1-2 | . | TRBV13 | CASSTRGGAYGYTF | TGTGCCAGCAGCACCAGAGGTGGGGCCTATGGCTACACCTTC
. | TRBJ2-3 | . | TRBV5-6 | CASSFLPLGPYTDTQYF | TGTGCCAGCAGCTTCCTCCCGCTAGGCCCTTACACAGATACGCAGTATTTT
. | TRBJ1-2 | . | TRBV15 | CATSRAKSYGYTF | TGTGCCACCAGCAGAGCTAAAAGCTATGGCTACACCTTC
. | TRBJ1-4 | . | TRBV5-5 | CASSGGLNEKLFF | TGTGCCAGCAGCGGGGGACTAAATGAAAAACTGTTTTTT
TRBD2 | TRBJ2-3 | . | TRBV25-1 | CASSESSGVTDTQYF | TGTGCCAGCAGTGAATCTAGCGGGGTTACAGATACGCAGTATTTT
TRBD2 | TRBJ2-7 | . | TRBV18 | CASSPGTSGSYEQYF | TGTGCCAGCTCACCCGGGACTAGCGGTTCCTACGAGCAGTACTTC
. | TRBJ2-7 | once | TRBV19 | CASSIWGTLMDEQYF | TGTGCCAGTAGTATATGGGGGACCCTCATGGACGAGCAGTACTTC
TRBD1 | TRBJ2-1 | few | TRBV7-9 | CASSLARTGVEGEQFF | TGTGCCAGCAGCTTAGCTAGAACAGGGGTGGAAGGTGAGCAGTTCTTC
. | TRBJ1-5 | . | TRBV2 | CASTGRRATNQPQHF | TGTGCCAGCACCGGGCGTAGGGCCACTAATCAGCCCCAGCATTTT
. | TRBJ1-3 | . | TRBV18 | CASSPSPGPGSTIYF | TGTGCCAGCTCACCATCCCCCGGGCCAGGGAGCACCATATATTTT
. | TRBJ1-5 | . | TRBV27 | CASSLQGYGQPQHF | TGTGCCAGCAGTTTACAGGGATATGGTCAGCCCCAGCATTTT
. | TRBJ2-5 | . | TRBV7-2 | CASSLSRPQGTQYF | TGTGCCAGCAGCTTATCCAGGCCCCAGGGGACCCAGTACTTC
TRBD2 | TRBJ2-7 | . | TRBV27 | CASFPKGRGGKSYEQYF | TGTGCCAGCTTCCCGAAAGGGCGCGGGGGGAAATCCTACGAGCAGTACTTC
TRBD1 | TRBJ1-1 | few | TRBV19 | CASSDRDRGNEAFF | TGTGCCAGTAGTGACCGGGACAGGGGTAATGAAGCTTTCTTT